The 24 T cell receptor beta chains below come from one sample, sequenced in a study of blood T cell repertoires in COVID-19 (dated by TCRdb to the early 2020s). The library was built by means of the immunoSEQ multiplex PCR assay. In TCRdb, the immuneACCESS table is reduced to in-frame sequences with V and J assigned. These tables do not hold every clone; where another copy was compared, an unresolved V gene accounts for under half, and the others remain unexplained. Present in this sample are under 400,000 clones, more than 70% of which were seen just once. The ten largest clonotypes hold 3.9% of the sample. The sequenced sample was peripheral blood. The source is a woman aged 55-70 years with COVID-19, enrolled during active disease.

This clone was seen once. This sequence joins TRBV5-8 and TRBJ1-2, with no clear D. Deletions cut 1 base from V and 4 bases from J, with 11 bases between. Germline CDR1 and CDR2: SGHTS and YDEGEE. The CDR3 spans 14 residues. Written as DNA, the CDR3 is TGTGCCAGCAGCTTGTTGTCGGTCATCTATGGCTACACCTTC. Translating it yields CASSLLSVIYGYTF.

This sequence joins TRBV2 and TRBJ1-2, with D uncertain. Per germline, CDR1 SNHLY and CDR2 FYNNEI. The CDR3 has 12 amino acids. V was trimmed by 4 bases and J by 5 bases, leaving 8 bases between them. CDR3 sequence (DNA): TGTGCCAGCAGTGTGCAGGCGTATGGCTACACCTTC. Residues: CASSVQAYGYTF.

The table lists this clone with a count of one. Here the CDR3 reads CASSPGHSNQPQHF. CDR3 coding DNA: TGTGCCAGCAGCCCGGGACACAGCAATCAGCCCCAGCATTTT. The chain uses TRBV6-5 and TRBJ1-5; possibly TRBD1 for D (6 bases). Germline V gene lookup returns CDR1 MNHEY and CDR2 SVGAGI. With 6 bases removed from V and 1 base from J, the gap between germline ends came to 10 bases. CDR3 size: 14 residues.

This chain links TRBV2 with TRBJ2-2; D gene ambiguous. CDR3 length equals 11 residues. Trimming stripped 3 bases from V and 7 bases from J, with 3 bases between. The V gene's germline CDR1 is SNHLY and CDR2 FYNNEI. CDR3: CASSDYGELFF. The CDR3, as DNA: TGTGCCAGCAGTGATTACGGGGAGCTGTTTTTT.

The chain has TRBV2 and TRBJ1-2, with D perhaps TRBD1 (6 bases). The germline V gene has CDR1 SNHLY and CDR2 FYNNEI. CDR3 size: 15 residues. Deletions cut 2 bases from V and 7 bases from J, with 17 bases between. The CDR3 reads CASSETAGVGSGYTF. The CDR3 coding sequence is TGTGCCAGCAGTGAAACGGCAGGGGTGGGAAGTGGCTACACCTTC.

This clone was detected a few times. J is TRBJ1-1 and V is TRBV12-5; maybe TRBD1 (6 bases). This CDR3 has 13 amino acids. In germline, CDR1 is LGHNT, CDR2 FRNRAP. V lost 5 bases and J 1 base, leaving 8 bases between the germline ends. The CDR3 coding sequence is TGTGCTAGTGGTAGGGGGACGAACACTGAAGCTTTCTTT. As protein: CASGRGTNTEAFF.

This sequence joins TRBV7-3 and TRBJ2-2, with TRBD2 matching 7 bases. The V and J ends lost 6 bases and 7 bases, in that order; junction bases with no gene match: 8. This CDR3 comprises 14 residues. CDR1 is SGHTA, CDR2 FQGTGA, per germline. The CDR3 sequence is CASSPTSWDGELFF. CDR3 sequence (DNA): TGTGCCAGCAGTCCGACTAGCTGGGACGGGGAGCTGTTTTTT.

This sequence joins TRBV6-6 and TRBJ1-1; TRBD1 is a possible D gene (6 bases). The germline V gene has CDR1 MNHNY and CDR2 SVGAGI (reference sequence). The CDR3 has 16 residues. Trimming removed 4 bases at V and 11 bases at J, with 26 bases between. The chain's CDR3 is CASSSGDVFGALTAFF. The CDR3 coding sequence is TGTGCCAGCAGTTCAGGGGACGTCTTTGGAGCACTGACGGCTTTCTTT.

V usage is TRBV5-1 and J usage is TRBJ1-1; 7 nucleotides match TRBD1. Germline CDR1 and CDR2: SGHRS and YFSETQ. The CDR3 loop spans 16 amino acids. J lost 6 bases, V lost 0 bases, and 11 bases had no gene match. CDR3 sequence: CASSLGLTGSLSEAFF. The CDR3 DNA reads TGCGCCAGCAGCTTGGGGCTGACAGGGTCCCTGTCTGAAGCTTTCTTT.

The chain joins TRBV5-1 to TRBJ2-1; D possibly corresponds to TRBD1 (6 bases). Deletions cut 2 bases from V and 2 bases from J, with 8 bases between. Per germline, CDR1 SGHRS and CDR2 YFSETQ. The CDR3 totals 14 residues. CDR3 amino acids: CASSFGTPYNEQFF. The CDR3 DNA reads TGCGCCAGCAGCTTTGGGACACCCTACAATGAGCAGTTCTTC.

The V call is TRBV11-2, the J call TRBJ2-1; 10 positions agree with TRBD1. This CDR3 has 16 amino acids. Germline CDR1 reads SGHAT; CDR2 reads FQNNGV. The trim removed 1 base at V and 7 bases at J, leaving 7 bases unmatched. This CDR3 reads CASSLGVTGGLNEQFF. The CDR3 DNA is TGTGCCAGCAGCTTAGGGGTGACAGGGGGCTTGAATGAGCAGTTCTTC.

This rearrangement joins TRBV7-3 to TRBJ2-7, with 7 bases lining up with TRBD1. The CDR3 runs to 14 residues. The V gene's germline CDR1 is SGHTA and CDR2 FQGTGA. The trim removed 5 bases at V and 6 bases at J, leaving 10 bases unmatched. DNA of the CDR3: TGTGCCAGCAGCCCTAACACAGGGGCGGGCGAGCAGTACTTC. As protein: CASSPNTGAGEQYF.

The chain joins TRBV29-1 to TRBJ2-3; the D gene is possibly TRBD1 (6 bases). The ends were cut back, 4 bases at V and 13 bases at J, with 9 bases in the middle. Germline V gives CDR1 SQVTM, CDR2 ANQGSEA. This CDR3 is built from 9 residues. The CDR3 protein is CSVAGTKYF. For the CDR3, the DNA is TGCAGCGTTGCTGGGACAAAGTATTTT.

The chain has TRBV30 and TRBJ1-2; D not certain. The CDR3 spans 12 residues. V gave up 1 base and J gave up 5 bases, with 8 bases separating them. Germline CDR1 GTSNPN, CDR2 SVGIG (reference sequence). The CDR3 is CAWSGGPYGYTF. DNA of the CDR3: TGTGCCTGGAGTGGTGGGCCTTATGGCTACACCTTC.

CDR3 in DNA: TGTGCCAGCAGTGTAGGACAGGGGAACACTGAAGCTTTCTTT. Translated: CASSVGQGNTEAFF. This rearrangement joins TRBV28 to TRBJ1-1; 8 nucleotides agree with TRBD1. Looked up from germline, CDR1 is MDHEN and CDR2 is SYDVKM. This CDR3 is 14 amino acids long. Trimming took 5 bases from V and 1 from J; bases not matched to a gene: 3.

This chain links TRBV6-2 or TRBV6-3 with TRBJ1-2; the match to TRBD1 covers 8 bases. The V gene's germline CDR1 is MNHEY and CDR2 SVGEGT. V shed 6 bases and J 7 bases; nucleotides not matched to a gene: 10. The CDR3 is 14 amino acids. CDR3 nucleotides: TGTGCCAGCAGCATTCTGACAGGGGCAGGTGGCTACACCTTC. This translates into CASSILTGAGGYTF.

This chain links TRBV19 with TRBJ1-5; a weak D match, TRBD1 (5 bases). Germline CDR1 is LNHDA and CDR2 is SQIVND (reference sequence). The V end lost 7 bases, the J end lost 7 bases, and 20 bases lay between the germline ends. The CDR3 covers 15 residues. The CDR3 is CASKIGWQGYQPQHF. The CDR3 DNA sequence: TGTGCCAGTAAAATTGGGTGGCAGGGATACCAGCCCCAGCATTTT.

V and J are TRBV3-1 (or the pseudogene TRBV3-2) and TRBJ1-3, with a possible D match to TRBD1 (6 bases). Germline V gene sequence: CDR1 LGHDT, CDR2 YNNKEL (reference sequence). Trimming cost V 7 bases and J 1 base, with 11 bases left between them. The CDR3 loop spans 14 amino acids. The CDR3 spells CASTIGQSGNTIYF. CDR3 bases: TGTGCCAGCACCATCGGACAGTCTGGAAACACCATATATTTT.

This clone appeared once. This chain connects TRBV28 to TRBJ1-5; 7 nucleotides line up with TRBD1. Germline values: CDR1 MDHEN, CDR2 SYDVKM. The CDR3 is 17 amino acids. The V segment lost 3 bases and the J segment 1 base; nucleotides outside the gene matches: 9. The CDR3 DNA reads as TGTGCCAGCAGTTTTGGGGGCAGGGGGGACAGCAATCAGCCCCAGCATTTT. Translated, it gives CASSFGGRGDSNQPQHF.

This sequence joins TRBV3-1 (or the pseudogene TRBV3-2) and TRBJ2-5; 7 nucleotides agree with TRBD2. Losses at the gene ends were 1 base for V and 3 bases for J; bases not matched to a gene: 14. This CDR3 has 18 amino acids. Germline V lookup: CDR1 LGHDT, CDR2 YNNKEL (reference sequence). CDR3 nucleotide sequence: TGTGCCAGCAGCCAAGTGGCGGCGGCGGGAGCCAGTAAAGAGACCCAGTACTTC. Translating gives CASSQVAAAGASKETQYF.

This chain connects TRBV6-5 to TRBJ1-4, with 9 bases aligning to TRBD1. The CDR3 consists of 14 residues. Germline V CDR1 and CDR2: MNHEY, SVGAGI. J gave up 8 bases and V 6 bases, and 7 bases lay outside the gene matches. This CDR3 reads CASREGQGTEKLFF. The CDR3 DNA sequence: TGTGCCAGCAGAGAGGGACAGGGAACGGAAAAACTGTTTTTT.

The chain is built from TRBV20-1 and TRBJ2-1; TRBD2 matches at 7 bases. The V gene's germline CDR1 is DFQATT and CDR2 SNEGSKA (reference sequence). Germline trimming cut 3 bases from V and 3 bases from J; bases unmatched to any gene: 8. CDR3 length equals 15 residues. The CDR3 DNA follows: TGCAGTGCTAGTACTCGCGGGGGATTCTACAATGAGCAGTTCTTC. Its protein is CSASTRGGFYNEQFF.

This sequence joins TRBV5-1 and TRBJ1-4; 8 bases are shared with TRBD1. Germline assignment: CDR1 SGHRS and CDR2 YFSETQ. This CDR3 has 14 amino acids. Trimming removed 0 bases from V and 7 bases from J; junction bases left unmatched: 2. CDR3 sequence reads: CASSLAGTGEKLFF. The DNA of the CDR3 is TGCGCCAGCAGCTTGGCCGGGACAGGTGAAAAACTGTTTTTT. The full variable domain, its missing parts supplied by reference TRBV5-1 and TRBJ1-4, is KAGVTQTPRYLIKTRGQQVTLSCSPISGHRSVSWYQQTPGQGLQFLFEYFSETQRNKGNFPGRFSGRQFSNSRSEMNVSTLELGDSALYLCASSLAGTGEKLFFGSGTQLSVL.

On this clone: Other DNA sequences in this specimen translate into the identical CDR3. The J gene is TRBJ1-1, the V gene TRBV5-1; 8 bases fit TRBD1. V shed 4 bases and J 1 base; nucleotides not matched to a gene: 3. The CDR3 has 14 residues. CDR1 and CDR2 from the germline V gene are SGHRS and YFSETQ. This chain's CDR3 is CASSGQGGNTEAFF. The CDR3 DNA is TGCGCCAGCAGCGGACAGGGAGGGAACACTGAAGCTTTCTTT.